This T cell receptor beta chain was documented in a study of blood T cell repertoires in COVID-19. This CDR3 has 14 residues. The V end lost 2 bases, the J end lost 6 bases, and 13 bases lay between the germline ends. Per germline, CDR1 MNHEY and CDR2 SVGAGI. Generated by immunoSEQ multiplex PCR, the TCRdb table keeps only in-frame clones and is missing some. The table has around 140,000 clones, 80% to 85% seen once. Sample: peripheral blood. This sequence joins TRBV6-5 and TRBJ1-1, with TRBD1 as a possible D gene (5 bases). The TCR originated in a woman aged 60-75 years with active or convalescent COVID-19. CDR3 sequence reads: CASSYQAVGAEAFF. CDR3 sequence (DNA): TGTGCCAGCAGTTACCAGGCGGTAGGGGCTGAAGCTTTCTTT.